This T cell receptor beta chain was obtained from a study of human T cells and chemical hapten exposure. The study extracted total RNA from unfractionated whole blood. Germline loops: CDR1 SGHNT, CDR2 YYREEE (reference sequence). The V gene lost 3 bases and the J gene lost 3 bases, with 18 bases spanning the gap. The CDR3 covers 17 residues. In the library, unique molecular identifiers were attached to individual cDNA molecules. TCRdb independently ran MiXCR on the 5' RACE reads; one entry per CDR3 protein. This sample yields about 140,000 distinct CDR3 sequences, of which over 3.5% are seen a single time; over 1.2% belongs to the top ten. This clonotype was counted ten times or more.

This receptor was identified in a female donor in good health. The chain has TRBV5-4 and TRBJ2-2; perhaps D is TRBD1 or TRBD2 (6 bases each). The CDR3 reads CASSSTDGGMDTGELFF. In DNA form, the CDR3 reads TGTGCCAGCAGCTCCACAGACGGGGGCATGGACACCGGGGAGCTGTTTTTT.